One sample yielded the 26 T cell receptor beta chains listed below, sequenced in a study of T cell clonotyping in hematopoietic cell transplantation. Clones were read by immunoSEQ multiplex PCR, and TCRdb kept only the in-frame ones, dropping some. The repertoire holds roughly 29,000 clones, with 60% to 85% as singletons. The time point: recipient sample about 28 days before transplant, after cytoreduction. The starting material was peripheral blood mononuclear cells, obtained before stem cell transplant. These receptors all come from a young woman with chronic myeloid leukemia. Some clones in this sample may be carry-over from other donors' samples.

The chain has TRBV11-2 and TRBJ2-1; D not certain. CDR1 is SGHAT and CDR2 is FQNNGV in the germline V gene. The CDR3 consists of 14 residues. Trimming took off 1 base at V and 2 bases at J, with 6 bases between the two ends. The chain's CDR3 is CASSLAAPYNEQFF. The DNA for the CDR3 is TGTGCCAGCAGCTTAGCGGCACCCTACAATGAGCAGTTCTTC. Together with reference TRBV11-2 and TRBJ2-1, the CDR3 gives the full variable domain: EAGVAQSPRYKIIEKRQSVAFWCNPISGHATLYWYQQILGQGPKLLIQFQNNGVVDDSQLPKDRFSAERLKGVDSTLKIQPAKLEDSAVYLCASSLAAPYNEQFFGPGTRLTVL.

The chain is built from TRBV5-6 and TRBJ1-2; 9 positions match TRBD1. The V and J ends lost 6 bases and 6 bases, in that order; junction bases with no gene match: 6. CDR1 and CDR2 from the germline V gene are SGHDT and YYEEEE. CDR3 length: 13 amino acids. CDR3 DNA: TGTGCCAGCATATTAGGACAGGGGCATGGCTACACCTTC. It codes for CASILGQGHGYTF.

This chain links TRBV19 with TRBJ2-7; a weak D match, TRBD1 (5 bases). Trimming took 5 bases from V and 4 from J, leaving 15 bases between them. CDR3 size: 14 residues. Per the germline V gene, CDR1 is LNHDA and CDR2 is SQIVND (reference sequence). This CDR3 reads CASSLIAGKYEQYF. Here the CDR3 DNA reads TGTGCCAGTAGTTTGATCGCAGGGAAATACGAGCAGTACTTC.

The CDR3: CASSHSGTPNGAFF. The CDR3, as DNA: TGCGCCAGCAGCCACTCCGGGACACCAAACGGAGCTTTCTTT. The chain recombines TRBV4-1 with TRBJ1-1; weak D call: TRBD1 (6 bases). Germline V gene lookup returns CDR1 MGHRA and CDR2 YSYEKL. The CDR3 runs to 14 residues. Between the trimmed V and J ends, which lost 3 bases and 10 bases, there was a span of 18 bases.

This clone was observed once. The chain couples TRBV30 to TRBJ1-2; D possibly corresponds to TRBD1 (6 bases). This CDR3 has 15 amino acids. CDR1 and CDR2 from the germline V gene are GTSNPN and SVGIG (reference sequence). Trimming stripped 3 bases from V and 2 bases from J, with 16 bases between. The CDR3 nucleotides read TGTGCCTGGAGATTGCGGGGGGCGCAAAACTATGGCTACACCTTC. This translates into CAWRLRGAQNYGYTF.

The chain recombines TRBV30 with TRBJ1-1; possible D gene TRBD1, 5 bases. V was cut by 2 bases and J by 2 bases, with 12 bases left in between. Germline V gene sequence: CDR1 GTSNPN, CDR2 SVGIG (reference sequence). This CDR3 contains 14 residues. CDR3 region: CAWSRGGLNTEAFF. CDR3 DNA: TGTGCCTGGAGTAGGGGTGGACTAAACACTGAAGCTTTCTTT. The full variable domain, completed using reference TRBV30 and TRBJ1-1, is SQTIHQWPATLVQPVGSPLSLECTVEGTSNPNLYWYRQAAGRGLQLLFYSVGIGQISSEVPQNLSASRPQDRQFILSSKKLLLSDSGFYLCAWSRGGLNTEAFFGQGTRLTVV.

The chain carries TRBV6-5 and TRBJ2-3, with D hard to call. V was pared by 2 bases and J by 3 bases, with 6 bases between. This CDR3 has 13 amino acids. CDR1 is MNHEY, CDR2 SVGAGI, per germline. The CDR3 loop reads CASSYDVTDTQYF. CDR3 DNA sequence: TGTGCCAGCAGTTACGATGTAACAGATACGCAGTATTTT.

V usage is TRBV6-5 and J usage is TRBJ1-1, with 8 bases that match TRBD1. The CDR3 has 14 amino acids. The germline V gene has CDR1 MNHEY and CDR2 SVGAGI. The V and J ends lost 7 bases and 10 bases, in that order; junction bases with no gene match: 14. CDR3 residues: CASNTGQGRVGAFF. In DNA form, the CDR3 reads TGTGCCAGCAACACCGGACAGGGTCGGGTGGGAGCTTTCTTT.

This clone was seen a single time. Other DNA sequences in the sample encode the same CDR3. The chain uses TRBV9 and TRBJ1-2; D is uncertain. This CDR3 is built from 12 residues. V gave up 4 bases and J gave up 4 bases, with 8 bases separating them. CDR1 SGDLS and CDR2 YYNGEE come from the germline V gene. CDR3 region: CASSMTAYGYTF. The CDR3 region has the DNA TGTGCCAGCAGCATGACGGCCTATGGCTACACCTTC.

The chain joins TRBV29-1 to TRBJ2-7, with D maybe TRBD1 (6 bases). V lost 4 bases and J lost 4, with 11 bases in between. The germline V gene encodes CDR1 SQVTM and CDR2 ANQGSEA. The CDR3 has 12 residues. The CDR3 region is CSVVDSTYEQYF. For the CDR3, the DNA is TGCAGCGTTGTGGACAGCACATACGAGCAGTACTTC.

V and J are TRBV11-2 and TRBJ2-1, with D tentatively TRBD1 or TRBD2 (6 bases each). CDR1 SGHAT and CDR2 FQNNGV come from the germline V gene. V was shortened by 6 bases and J by 6 bases, with 12 bases between the two germline ends. This CDR3 is 13 amino acids long. Here the CDR3 reads CASSIGGGNEQFF. CDR3 in DNA: TGTGCCAGCAGTATTGGAGGGGGCAATGAGCAGTTCTTC. Combining the CDR3 with reference TRBV11-2 and TRBJ2-1 gives the whole variable domain EAGVAQSPRYKIIEKRQSVAFWCNPISGHATLYWYQQILGQGPKLLIQFQNNGVVDDSQLPKDRFSAERLKGVDSTLKIQPAKLEDSAVYLCASSIGGGNEQFFGPGTRLTVL.

The chain couples TRBV7-2 to TRBJ2-6; tentatively, D is TRBD1 (6 bases). Trimming removed 3 bases from V and 0 bases from J, with 12 bases in between. CDR1 is SGHTA, CDR2 FQGNSA, per germline. The CDR3 is made up of 17 amino acids. In nucleotides, the CDR3 is TGTGCCAGCAGCTTGGCAAGGACAGCCTCTGGGGCCAACGTCCTGACTTTC. It is translated as CASSLARTASGANVLTF.

The chain has TRBV30 and TRBJ1-6, with a weak D call TRBD1 (5 bases). Trimming left V 4 bases short and J 9 bases short, with 25 bases between. The CDR3 loop spans 17 amino acids. Germline values: CDR1 GTSNPN, CDR2 SVGIG (reference sequence). CDR3 sequence (DNA): TGTGCCTGGACTATAAACACGGGGGTGGGTGGCGGTTCACCCCTCCACTTT. Translated: CAWTINTGVGGGSPLHF.

This clone was observed once. The gene calls are TRBV4-1 and TRBJ1-1; D uncertain. Germline values: CDR1 MGHRA, CDR2 YSYEKL. V was pared by 5 bases and J by 0 bases, with 10 bases between. The CDR3 contains 14 residues. CDR3 in amino acids: CASSSTALNTEAFF. The CDR3 nucleotides are TGCGCCAGCAGCTCCACAGCACTGAACACTGAAGCTTTCTTT.

In this sample, this clone turned up once. Written as DNA, the CDR3 is TGTGCCTGGATAAACGGGGGCTCCTACGAGCAGTACTTC. The encoded protein is CAWINGGSYEQYF. This sequence joins TRBV30 and TRBJ2-7; D might be TRBD2 (6 bases). Looked up from germline, CDR1 is GTSNPN and CDR2 is SVGIG (reference sequence). The CDR3 consists of 13 residues. Trimming took 4 bases from V and 0 from J, leaving 10 bases between them.

This clone was picked up one time. The V gene is TRBV5-1, the J gene TRBJ1-2; D not resolved. V was clipped by 1 base and J by 4 bases, with 17 bases between them. Germline loops: CDR1 SGHRS, CDR2 YFSETQ. The CDR3 consists of 16 residues. CDR3 amino acids: CASSLTWVGATYGYTF. The CDR3 bases are TGCGCCAGCAGCTTGACGTGGGTCGGTGCGACCTATGGCTACACCTTC.

V and J are TRBV5-6 and TRBJ1-5, with 7 nucleotides matching TRBD1. Germline assignment: CDR1 SGHDT and CDR2 YYEEEE. V gave up 2 bases and J gave up 1 base; unmatched junction bases: 3. The CDR3 is 15 amino acids. Here the CDR3 reads CASSFRGLSNQPQHF. As DNA, the CDR3 is TGTGCCAGCAGCTTTAGGGGGCTAAGCAATCAGCCCCAGCATTTT.

J is TRBJ1-2 and V is TRBV5-8; perhaps TRBD1 as D (6 bases). Trimming cost V 1 base and J 4 bases, with 14 bases left between them. The CDR3 is 15 residues long. Germline CDR1 is SGHTS and CDR2 is YDEGEE. CDR3 DNA: TGTGCCAGCAGCTTGCAACAGACAGGTTTCTATGGCTACACCTTC. The encoded protein is CASSLQQTGFYGYTF.

The chain uses TRBV6-1 and TRBJ1-3, with unresolved D. V shed 4 bases and J shed 0 bases, with 7 bases lying between them. In germline, CDR1 is MNHNS, CDR2 SASEGT. The CDR3 contains 14 residues. The CDR3 DNA is TGTGCCAGCAGTGGAATGGTCTCTGGAAACACCATATATTTT. It specifies CASSGMVSGNTIYF.

The chain carries TRBV10-3 and TRBJ2-7, with 10 positions matching TRBD2. The V gene end was trimmed by 6 bases and the J gene end by 7 bases; junction bases not matched to a gene: 6. Germline assignment: CDR1 ENHRY and CDR2 SYGVKD. CDR3 size: 13 residues. The CDR3 loop reads CAIREGLAREQYF. CDR3 DNA sequence: TGTGCCATCAGAGAGGGACTAGCGAGGGAGCAGTACTTC.

This chain uses TRBV4-2 with TRBJ1-2; 8 bases match TRBD1. After removal of 4 bases from V and 4 bases from J, the junction contained 2 bases not matched to a gene. This CDR3 has 13 amino acids. Germline V gene lookup returns CDR1 LGHNA and CDR2 YNFKEQ. Written as DNA, the CDR3 is TGTGCCAGCAGCCCCGACAGGGGCTATGGCTACACCTTC. Translation gives CASSPDRGYGYTF.

This chain joins TRBV14 and TRBJ2-3; no clear D. The CDR3 is made up of 14 amino acids. The germline V and J ends were trimmed by 3 bases and 4 bases, with 11 bases remaining between them. Germline-derived CDR1 and CDR2 are SGHDN and FVKESK. Here the CDR3 DNA reads TGTGCCAGCAGCCAGGCCTCCTTACCAGATACGCAGTATTTT. Its translation is CASSQASLPDTQYF.

The J gene is TRBJ1-2, the V gene TRBV6-5; possibly TRBD1 for D (5 bases). Deletions cut 4 bases from V and 4 bases from J, with 16 bases between. The CDR3 runs 15 residues. CDR1 is MNHEY and CDR2 is SVGAGI in the germline V gene. CDR3 region: CASSSRAGTGYGYTF. CDR3 in DNA: TGTGCCAGCAGTTCCCGGGCCGGCACAGGCTATGGCTACACCTTC.

The chain recombines TRBV5-1 with TRBJ2-3, with D possibly called TRBD1 or TRBD2 (5 bases each). CDR3 length: 14 residues. The germline V gene has CDR1 SGHRS and CDR2 YFSETQ. V shed 7 bases and J shed 3 bases, with 15 bases lying between them. CDR3: CASYGGQGTDTQYF. The CDR3 coding sequence is TGCGCCAGCTACGGAGGTCAGGGAACAGATACGCAGTATTTT.

V is TRBV7-9 and J is TRBJ1-2, with a possible D match to TRBD1 (5 bases). Germline loops: CDR1 SEHNR, CDR2 FQNEAQ (reference sequence). V lost 6 bases, J lost 4 bases, and 12 bases lay in between. This CDR3 comprises 13 residues. The CDR3 protein is CASSHDSPYGYTF. The CDR3 DNA sequence: TGTGCCAGCAGTCATGACAGCCCCTATGGCTACACCTTC.

This chain uses TRBV5-6 with TRBJ2-6, with 8 positions matching TRBD2. J lost 4 bases, V lost 0 bases, and 9 bases had no gene match. This CDR3 is 18 amino acids long. The V gene's germline CDR1 is SGHDT and CDR2 YYEEEE. This CDR3 is CASSLASGGPRGANVLTF. As DNA, the CDR3 is TGTGCCAGCAGCTTGGCATCGGGGGGGCCTCGCGGGGCCAACGTCCTGACTTTC.